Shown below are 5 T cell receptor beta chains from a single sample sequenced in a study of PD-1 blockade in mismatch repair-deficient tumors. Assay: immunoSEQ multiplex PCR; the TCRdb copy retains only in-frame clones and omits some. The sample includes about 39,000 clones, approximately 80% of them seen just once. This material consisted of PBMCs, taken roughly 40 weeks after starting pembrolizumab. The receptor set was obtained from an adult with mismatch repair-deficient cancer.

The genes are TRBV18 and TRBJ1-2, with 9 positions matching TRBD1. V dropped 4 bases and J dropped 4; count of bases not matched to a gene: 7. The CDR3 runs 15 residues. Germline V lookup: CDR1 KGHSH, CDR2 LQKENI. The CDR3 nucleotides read TGTGCCAGCTCACGGCCGGGACAGGGTACCTATGGCTACACCTTC. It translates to CASSRPGQGTYGYTF.

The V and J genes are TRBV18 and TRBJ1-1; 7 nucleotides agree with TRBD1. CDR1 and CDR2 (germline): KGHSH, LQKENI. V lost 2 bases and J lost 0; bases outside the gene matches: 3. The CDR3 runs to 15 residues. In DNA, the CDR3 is TGTGCCAGCTCACCATGGGGACAGATGAACACTGAAGCTTTCTTT. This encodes CASSPWGQMNTEAFF.

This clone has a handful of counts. CDR3 nucleotides: TGTGCCAGTAGCCGGGGCTACGAGCAGTACTTC. Translation: CASSRGYEQYF. The V and J genes are TRBV19 and TRBJ2-7, with D perhaps matching TRBD2 (5 bases). The CDR3 totals 11 residues. V was pared by 6 bases and J by 3 bases, with 6 bases between. Per the germline V gene, CDR1 is LNHDA and CDR2 is SQIVND (reference sequence).

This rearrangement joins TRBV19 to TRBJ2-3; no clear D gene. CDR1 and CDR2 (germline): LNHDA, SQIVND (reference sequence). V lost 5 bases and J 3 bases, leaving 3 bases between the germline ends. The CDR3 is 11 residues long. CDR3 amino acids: CASSATDTQYF. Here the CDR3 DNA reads TGTGCCAGTAGTGCGACAGATACGCAGTATTTT.

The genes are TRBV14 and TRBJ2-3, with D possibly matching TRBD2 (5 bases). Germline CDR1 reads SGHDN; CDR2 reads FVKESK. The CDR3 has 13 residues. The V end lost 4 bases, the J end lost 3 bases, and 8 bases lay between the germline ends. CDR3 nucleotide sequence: TGTGCCAGCAGCCCGACTAATACAGATACGCAGTATTTT. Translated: CASSPTNTDTQYF.